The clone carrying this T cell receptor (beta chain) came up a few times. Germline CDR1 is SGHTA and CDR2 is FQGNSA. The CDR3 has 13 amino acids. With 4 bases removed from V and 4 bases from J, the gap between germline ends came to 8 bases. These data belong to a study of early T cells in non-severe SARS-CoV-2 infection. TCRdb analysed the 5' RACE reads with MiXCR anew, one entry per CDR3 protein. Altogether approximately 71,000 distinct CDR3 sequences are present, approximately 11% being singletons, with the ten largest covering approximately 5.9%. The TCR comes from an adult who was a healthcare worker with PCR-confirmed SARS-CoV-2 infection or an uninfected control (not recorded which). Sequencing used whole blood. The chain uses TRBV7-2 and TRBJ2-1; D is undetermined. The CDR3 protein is CASSSPLYNEQFF. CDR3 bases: TGTGCCAGCAGCTCCCCGCTTTACAATGAGCAGTTCTTC.